The TCR beta chain under discussion was sequenced for a study of a mutant IDH1 vaccine in newly diagnosed glioma. Study background: First vaccine doses came 4-6 weeks after radiotherapy alone, or with temozolomide cycles. Patients' prior therapy spanned radiotherapy, temozolomide, or both; most underwent both. Study conclusions and caveats: Of the patients, roughly 95% had vaccine-induced immune responses.

Regarding time point: week 35, safety follow-up. Doses comprised 300 ug of mutant IDH1 20-mer peptide each, plus topical imiquimod. The V gene's germline CDR1 is KGHSH and CDR2 LQKENI. V was clipped by 2 bases and J by 5 bases, with 6 bases between them. The CDR3 has 13 residues. This clone was found once. Its specificity is not known. Generated by immunoSEQ multiplex PCR, the TCRdb table keeps only in-frame clones and is missing some. The sample holds some 42,000 clones, roughly 80% seen once. The chain recombines TRBV18 with TRBJ2-2; D is possibly TRBD1 (6 bases). The sequence was collected from a woman aged 50 to 60 with glioma. The starting material was PBMCs, obtained from a glioma patient whose treatment included an IDH1 peptide vaccine. The CDR3 is CASSPRGTGELFF. In nucleotides, the CDR3 is TGTGCCAGCTCACCAAGGGGGACCGGGGAGCTGTTTTTT.